This T cell receptor beta chain was identified during a study of molecular identifiers for immune sequencing clone quantification. As regards this clonotype: Antigen: not known.

Germline V gene lookup returns CDR1 SGHNT and CDR2 YENEEA. V shed 5 bases and J shed 5 bases, with 18 bases lying between them. The CDR3 consists of 15 residues. Sequencing libraries of naive CD8 cells derived from approximately 20,000 to 980,000 sorted cells with 10%, 30% or 50% RNA. Study-wide points: Over 97% of effector molecules, but under 1% in naive cells, were held by clones with more than 20 RNA copies.

Library preparation followed earlier protocols using designated TCR primers. MiXCR was run by TCRdb on the PCR reads, yielding one entry per CDR3 protein. Of 400,000 to 600,000 distinct CDR3 sequences listed, around 25% are singletons. The chain couples TRBV11-3 to TRBJ2-5; tentatively, D is TRBD1 (5 bases). Sequences were obtained from naive CD8+ T cells from blood, with Jurkat cell RNA spiked in. Indicated subset: FACS-sorted CD8+CD4-CCR7+CD45RA+ naive T cells. The sequence derives from a human donor in good health. Some libraries in this study had Jurkat cell RNA spiked in. The CDR3, as DNA: TGTGCCAGCAGCCCAGGGTTCGACAGTAGGGAGACCCAGTACTTC. It codes for CASSPGFDSRETQYF.